This T cell receptor (beta chain) was documented in a study of blood T cell repertoires in COVID-19. This clone was counted a single time. Per the authors' pipeline: Amplified reference gene primers provided the basis for estimating nucleated cell counts. Assay: immunoSEQ multiplex PCR; the TCRdb copy retains only in-frame clones and omits some. V, J and clone size derive from that table, while D and trimming were established from the DNA sequence. In the table there are roughly 400,000 clones, 85% to 90% of which are singletons. Participants were aged 18 to 89 years, lived in over 20 US areas, and enrolled virtually. Cohorts were based on clinical histories the participants reported. Sequenced: PBMCs or T cells enriched from blood (not recorded which). This receptor was identified in a woman aged 30 to 39 who had recovered from COVID-19.

This chain's CDR3 is CASSLADQPQHF. The DNA for the CDR3 is TGTGCCAGCAGCTTAGCCGATCAGCCCCAGCATTTT. The chain joins TRBV7-8 to TRBJ1-5; D gene ambiguous. The CDR3 runs 12 residues. In germline, CDR1 is SGHVS, CDR2 FQNEAQ. Trimming left V 0 bases short and J 5 bases short, with 2 bases between.